One and the same sample provided the 2 T cell receptor beta chains below, sequenced in a study of cytomegalovirus exposure and HLA in healthy donors. Researchers ran the PCR with 60 Vbeta and 13 Jbeta primers. The method was immunoSEQ multiplex PCR; TCRdb's version includes in-frame clones alone and lacks a portion of them. The data hold 150,000 to 200,000 clones, with roughly 70% observed a single time. Sample: PBMCs. The receptors were sampled from a woman aged 45-65 years in good health and CMV-seropositive.

The rearrangement joins TRBV11-1 to TRBJ2-5; no definite D call. Germline loops: CDR1 SGHAT, CDR2 FQDESV (reference sequence). The CDR3 extends over 13 amino acids. The ends were cut back, 2 bases at V and 2 bases at J, with 6 bases in the middle. The CDR3 loop reads CASSLHQQETQYF. CDR3 in DNA: TGTGCCAGCAGCTTACACCAGCAAGAGACCCAGTACTTC. Full variable domain (outside the CDR3, taken from reference TRBV11-1 and TRBJ2-5): EAEVAQSPRYKITEKSQAVAFWCDPISGHATLYWYRQILGQGPELLVQFQDESVVDDSQLPKDRFSAERLKGVDSTLKIQPAELGDSAMYLCASSLHQQETQYFGPGTRLLVL.

The V call is TRBV15, the J call TRBJ2-4, with 12 nucleotides matching TRBD1. Per germline, CDR1 LNHNV and CDR2 YYDKDF (reference sequence). The J segment lost 6 bases and the V segment lost 5 bases, leaving 5 bases of the junction unmatched. The CDR3 runs to 15 residues. The CDR3 sequence: CATSPRDRGPNIQYF. The CDR3 region has the DNA TGTGCCACCAGCCCCCGGGACAGGGGGCCAAACATTCAGTACTTC.